This TCR beta chain was sequenced for a study of blood T cell repertoires in COVID-19. Study-wide background: The United States, Italy and Spain supplied acute and convalescent COVID-19 samples.

During active infection, Seattle patients enrolled and were then monitored through disease. In the source study's methods: Amplification of reference gene primers was used by the study to estimate nucleated cell counts. Profiled with immunoSEQ multiplex PCR; TCRdb holds only in-frame clones, not every one. Clone size and the V and J calls come from that table; the DNA yielded D and trimming. The sample contains 330,000 or so clones, roughly 87% of which appear only once. The V segment lost 4 bases and the J segment 2 bases; nucleotides outside the gene matches: 3. Germline V gene lookup returns CDR1 SGHTA and CDR2 FQGNSA. This CDR3 has 14 residues.

The chain uses TRBV7-2 and TRBJ2-7; 9 positions match TRBD1. Sequencing used peripheral blood. This TCR was recovered from a woman aged 55 to 70 with COVID-19, enrolled during active disease. The CDR3 sequence: CASSWTGEAYEQYF. CDR3 sequence (DNA): TGTGCCAGCAGCTGGACAGGGGAGGCCTACGAGCAGTACTTC.